Listed below are T cell receptor beta chains from one sample, sequenced in a study of blood T cell dynamics during melanoma immunotherapy. TCRdb keeps only in-frame clones here, not all; method: immunoSEQ multiplex PCR. The sample includes approximately 15,000 clones, about 80% of them seen just once. Here the sequenced sample was blood, taken from a patient treated with checkpoint blockade. Receptors were obtained from a human donor with melanoma. CDR3s leave out the opening cysteine and the closing phenylalanine or tryptophan.

v_call	cdr3_aa
TRBV5-4	ASSWGLAGGTDTQY
TRBV28	ASSSPSGRNTGELF
TRBV7-2	ASSPSGVDTDTQY
TRBV10-3	AISPGQGGYGYT
TRBV27	ASIPRPGSYNERF
TRBV28	ASSATRTALAKNIQY
TRBV30	AWQGGTYGYT
TRBV4-1	ASSPRAEGTGELF
TRBV27	ATTVIAGGSERY
TRBV7-3	ASSPGANTEAF
TRBV7-6	ASSLASDTQY
TRBV6-6	ASRDGLSYNSPLH
TRBV11-2	ASSLVRSSYEQY
TRBV7-9	ASSLEGRGGNYGYT
TRBV27	ASSLSPIGGNQPQH
TRBV11-3	ASSFSGQSNTEAF
TRBV28	ASSLSGENSPLH
TRBV5-5	ASSLFPEQPQH
TRBV21-1	ASSKLSRGAGHEQF
TRBV11-1	ASRDSYEQY
TRBV9	ASSDDSGTEAF
TRBV11-2	ASSPRDLSYNEQF
TRBV19	ASSAQGNGNEKLF
TRBV11-2	ASSSTGGTRGEQY
TRBV5-4	ASSFRTGNTGELF
TRBV7-9	ASSTSSGPLPEQY
TRBV11-2	ASSSLAGGGDTQY
TRBV18	ASSRTGGNEAF
TRBV4-1	ASSQGVGPTEAF
TRBV6-1	ASSDRAGSTDTQY
TRBV4-2	ASSHPRAGELF